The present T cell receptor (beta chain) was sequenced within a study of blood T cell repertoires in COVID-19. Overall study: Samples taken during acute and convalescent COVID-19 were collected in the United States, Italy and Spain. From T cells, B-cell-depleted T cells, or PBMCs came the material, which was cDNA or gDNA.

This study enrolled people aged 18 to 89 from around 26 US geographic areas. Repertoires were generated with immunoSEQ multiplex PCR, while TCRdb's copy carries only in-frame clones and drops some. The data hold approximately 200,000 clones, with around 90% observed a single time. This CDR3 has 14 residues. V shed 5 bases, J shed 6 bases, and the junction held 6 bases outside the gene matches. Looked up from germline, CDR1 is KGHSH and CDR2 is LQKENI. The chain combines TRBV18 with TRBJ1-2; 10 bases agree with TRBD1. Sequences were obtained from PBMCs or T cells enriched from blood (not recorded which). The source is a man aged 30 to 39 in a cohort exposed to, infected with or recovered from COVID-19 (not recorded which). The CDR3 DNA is TGTGCCAGCTCAAAACTGACAGGGGGCGATGGCTACACCTTC. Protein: CASSKLTGGDGYTF.